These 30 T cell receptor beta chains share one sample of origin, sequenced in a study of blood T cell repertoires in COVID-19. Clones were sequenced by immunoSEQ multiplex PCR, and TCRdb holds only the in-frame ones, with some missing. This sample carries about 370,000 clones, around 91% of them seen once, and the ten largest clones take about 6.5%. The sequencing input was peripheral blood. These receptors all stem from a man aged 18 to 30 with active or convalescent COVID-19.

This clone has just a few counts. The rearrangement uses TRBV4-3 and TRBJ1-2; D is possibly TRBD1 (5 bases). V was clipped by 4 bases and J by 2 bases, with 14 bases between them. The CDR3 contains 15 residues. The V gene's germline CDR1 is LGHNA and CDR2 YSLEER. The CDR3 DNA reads TGCGCCAGCAGCCCCCAACCGACAGAAAACTATGGCTACACCTTC. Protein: CASSPQPTENYGYTF.

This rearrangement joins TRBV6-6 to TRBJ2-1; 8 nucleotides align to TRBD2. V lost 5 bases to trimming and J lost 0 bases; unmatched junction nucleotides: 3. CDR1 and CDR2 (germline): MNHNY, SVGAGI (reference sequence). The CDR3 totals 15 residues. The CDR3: CASSSGGHSYNEQFF. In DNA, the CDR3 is TGTGCCAGCAGTAGCGGGGGCCACTCCTACAATGAGCAGTTCTTC.

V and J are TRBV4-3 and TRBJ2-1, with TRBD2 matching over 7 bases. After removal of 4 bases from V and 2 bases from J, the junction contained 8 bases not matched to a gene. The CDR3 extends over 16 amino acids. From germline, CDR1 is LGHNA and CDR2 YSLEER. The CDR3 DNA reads TGCGCCAGCAGCCTCTCGGCGGGAGTTCCCTACAATGAGCAGTTCTTC. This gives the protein CASSLSAGVPYNEQFF.

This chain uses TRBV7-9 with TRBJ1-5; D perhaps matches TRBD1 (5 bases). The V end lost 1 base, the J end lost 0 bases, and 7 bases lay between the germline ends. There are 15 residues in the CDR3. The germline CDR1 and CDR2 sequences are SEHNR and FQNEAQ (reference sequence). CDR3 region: CASSLGGASNQPQHF. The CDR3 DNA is TGTGCCAGCAGCTTAGGTGGGGCTAGCAATCAGCCCCAGCATTTT.

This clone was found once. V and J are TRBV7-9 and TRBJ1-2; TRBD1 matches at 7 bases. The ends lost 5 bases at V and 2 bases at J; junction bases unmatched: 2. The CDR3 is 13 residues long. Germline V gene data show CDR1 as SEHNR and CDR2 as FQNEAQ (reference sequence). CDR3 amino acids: CASSETGNYGYTF. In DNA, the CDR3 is TGTGCCAGCAGCGAGACAGGGAACTATGGCTACACCTTC. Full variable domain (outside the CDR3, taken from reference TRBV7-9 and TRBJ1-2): DTGVSQNPRHKITKRGQNVTFRCDPISEHNRLYWYRQTLGQGPEFLTYFQNEAQLEKSRLLSDRFSAERPKGSFSTLEIQRTEQGDSAMYLCASSETGNYGYTFGSGTRLTVV.

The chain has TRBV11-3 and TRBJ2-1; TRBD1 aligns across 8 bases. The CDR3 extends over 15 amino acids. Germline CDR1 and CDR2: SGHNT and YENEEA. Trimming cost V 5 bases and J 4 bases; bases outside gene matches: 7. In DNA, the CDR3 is TGTGCCAGCAGCCGCGGGCAGGGGGCTTACAATGAGCAGTTCTTC. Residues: CASSRGQGAYNEQFF.

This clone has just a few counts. In nucleotides, the CDR3 is TGTGCCAGCAGTTTAAGGGGAACTGGGGGGGGCTACGAGCAGTACTTC. It specifies CASSLRGTGGGYEQYF. This rearrangement joins TRBV27 to TRBJ2-7, with 7 positions matching TRBD2. The junction had 10 bases not matched to a gene; V was cut back by 2 bases and J by 3 bases. This CDR3 is 16 amino acids long. From germline, CDR1 is MNHEY and CDR2 SMNVEV (reference sequence).

The CDR3 spells CASRAGTGLIEETQYF. The CDR3 DNA reads TGTGCCAGCAGGGCAGGGACAGGGCTTATCGAGGAGACCCAGTACTTC. The gene calls are TRBV27 and TRBJ2-5; 9 nucleotides align to TRBD1. Germline V gives CDR1 MNHEY, CDR2 SMNVEV (reference sequence). This CDR3 region has 16 residues. V was clipped by 6 bases and J by 5 bases; unmatched bases: 13.

CDR3 coding DNA: TGTGCCAGCAGCGACGGCCTTCCTAGCGGCGACAATGAGCAGTTCTTC. Its protein is CASSDGLPSGDNEQFF. The rearrangement uses TRBV9 and TRBJ2-1; TRBD2 matches 7 bases. Germline V CDR1 and CDR2: SGDLS, YYNGEE. After removal of 3 bases from V and 5 bases from J, the junction contained 11 bases not matched to a gene. The CDR3 loop spans 16 amino acids. The full variable domain, its missing parts supplied by reference TRBV9 and TRBJ2-1, is DSGVTQTPKHLITATGQRVTLRCSPRSGDLSVYWYQQSLDQGLQFLIQYYNGEERAKGNILERFSAQQFPDLHSELNLSSLELGDSALYFCASSDGLPSGDNEQFFGPGTRLTVL.

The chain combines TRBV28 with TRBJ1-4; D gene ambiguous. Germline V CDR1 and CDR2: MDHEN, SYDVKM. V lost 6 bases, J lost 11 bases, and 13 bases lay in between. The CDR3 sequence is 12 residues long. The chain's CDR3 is CASRSREIKLFF. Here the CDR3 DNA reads TGTGCCAGCAGAAGCCGGGAGATCAAACTGTTTTTT.

The chain's CDR3 is CASSPSRGRDEQYF. The DNA of the CDR3 is TGTGCCAGCAGCCCCTCCCGGGGTAGGGACGAGCAGTACTTC. The J gene is TRBJ2-7, the V gene TRBV9; weak D call: TRBD2 (5 bases). Trimming took 4 bases from V and 5 from J, leaving 16 bases between them. Germline assignment: CDR1 SGDLS and CDR2 YYNGEE. CDR3 length: 14 residues. The full variable domain, completed using reference TRBV9 and TRBJ2-7, is DSGVTQTPKHLITATGQRVTLRCSPRSGDLSVYWYQQSLDQGLQFLIQYYNGEERAKGNILERFSAQQFPDLHSELNLSSLELGDSALYFCASSPSRGRDEQYFGPGTRLTVT.

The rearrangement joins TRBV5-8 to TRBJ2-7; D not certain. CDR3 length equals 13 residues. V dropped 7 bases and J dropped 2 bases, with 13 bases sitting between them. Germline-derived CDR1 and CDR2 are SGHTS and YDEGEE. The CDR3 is CASPGTETYEQYF. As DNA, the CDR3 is TGTGCCAGCCCTGGAACAGAAACCTACGAGCAGTACTTC.

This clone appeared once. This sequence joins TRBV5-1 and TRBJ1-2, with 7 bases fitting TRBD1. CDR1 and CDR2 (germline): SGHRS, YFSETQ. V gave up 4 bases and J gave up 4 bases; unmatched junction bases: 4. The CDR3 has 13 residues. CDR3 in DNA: TGCGCCAGCAGCCCCGGGACAGCCTATGGCTACACCTTC. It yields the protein CASSPGTAYGYTF.

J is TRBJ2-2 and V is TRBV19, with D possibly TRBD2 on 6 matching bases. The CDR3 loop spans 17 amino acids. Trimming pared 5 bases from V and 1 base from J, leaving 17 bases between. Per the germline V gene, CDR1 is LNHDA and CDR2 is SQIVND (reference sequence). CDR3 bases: TGTGCCAGTAGTTTTTATCCCGGGACTCAGAACACCGGGGAGCTGTTTTTT. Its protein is CASSFYPGTQNTGELFF. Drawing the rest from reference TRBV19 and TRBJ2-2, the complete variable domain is DGGITQSPKYLFRKEGQNVTLSCEQNLNHDAMYWYRQDPGQGLRLIYYSQIVNDFQKGDIAEGYSVSREKKESFPLTVTSAQKNPTAFYLCASSFYPGTQNTGELFFGEGSRLTVL.

This CDR3 is CASTPRGRNTDTQYF. The CDR3 nucleotides read TGTGCCAGCACCCCGAGGGGGCGGAACACAGATACGCAGTATTTT. V gene TRBV3-1 (or the pseudogene TRBV3-2) combines with J gene TRBJ2-3; 7 nucleotides line up with TRBD1. Per the germline V gene, CDR1 is LGHDT and CDR2 is YNNKEL (reference sequence). J gave up 2 bases and V 7 bases, and 9 bases lay outside the gene matches. The CDR3 runs 15 residues.

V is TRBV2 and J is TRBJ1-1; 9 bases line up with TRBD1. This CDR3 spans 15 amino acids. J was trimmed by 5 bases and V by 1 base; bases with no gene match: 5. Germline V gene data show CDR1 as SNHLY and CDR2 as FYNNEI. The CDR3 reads CASSEVDRGRTEAFF. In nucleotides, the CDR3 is TGTGCCAGCAGTGAAGTCGACAGGGGGAGGACTGAAGCTTTCTTT.

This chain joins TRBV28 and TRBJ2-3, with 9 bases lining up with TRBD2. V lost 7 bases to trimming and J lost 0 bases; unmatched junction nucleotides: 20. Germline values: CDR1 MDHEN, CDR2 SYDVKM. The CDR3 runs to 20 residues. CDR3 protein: CASTFTGWGLAGVSTDTQYF. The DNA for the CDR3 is TGTGCCAGCACCTTTACCGGCTGGGGCTTAGCGGGGGTCAGCACAGATACGCAGTATTTT.

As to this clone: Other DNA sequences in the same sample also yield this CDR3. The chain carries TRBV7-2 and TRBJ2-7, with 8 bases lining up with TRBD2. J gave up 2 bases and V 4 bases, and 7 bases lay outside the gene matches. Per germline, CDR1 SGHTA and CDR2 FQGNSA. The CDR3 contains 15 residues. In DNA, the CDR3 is TGTGCCAGCAGCTCAGGATTAGCGGGGACCTACGAGCAGTACTTC. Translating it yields CASSSGLAGTYEQYF. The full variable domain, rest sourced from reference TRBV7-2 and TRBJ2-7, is GAGVSQSPSNKVTEKGKDVELRCDPISGHTALYWYRQSLGQGLEFLIYFQGNSAPDKSGLPSDRFSAERTGGSVSTLTIQRTQQEDSAVYLCASSSGLAGTYEQYFGPGTRLTVT.

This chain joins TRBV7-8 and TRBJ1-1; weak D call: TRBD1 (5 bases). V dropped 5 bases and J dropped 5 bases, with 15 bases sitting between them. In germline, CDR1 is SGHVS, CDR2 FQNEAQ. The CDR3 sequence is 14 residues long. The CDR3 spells CASSPGGGWTEAFF. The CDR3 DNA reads TGTGCCAGCAGCCCTGGGGGAGGATGGACTGAAGCTTTCTTT.

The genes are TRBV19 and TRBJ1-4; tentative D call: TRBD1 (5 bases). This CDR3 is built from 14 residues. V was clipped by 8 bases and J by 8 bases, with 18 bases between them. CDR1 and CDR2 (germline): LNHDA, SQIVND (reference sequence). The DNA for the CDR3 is TGTGCCAGTGGACCGGGGGTCGGGAGAGAAAAACTGTTTTTT. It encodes CASGPGVGREKLFF.

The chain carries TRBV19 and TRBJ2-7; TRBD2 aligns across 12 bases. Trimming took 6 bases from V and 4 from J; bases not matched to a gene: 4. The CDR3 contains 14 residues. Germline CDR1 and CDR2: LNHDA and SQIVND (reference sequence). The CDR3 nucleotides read TGTGCCAGTAGCAGGACTAGCGGGATATACGAGCAGTACTTC. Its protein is CASSRTSGIYEQYF. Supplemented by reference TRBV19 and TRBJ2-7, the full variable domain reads DGGITQSPKYLFRKEGQNVTLSCEQNLNHDAMYWYRQDPGQGLRLIYYSQIVNDFQKGDIAEGYSVSREKKESFPLTVTSAQKNPTAFYLCASSRTSGIYEQYFGPGTRLTVT.

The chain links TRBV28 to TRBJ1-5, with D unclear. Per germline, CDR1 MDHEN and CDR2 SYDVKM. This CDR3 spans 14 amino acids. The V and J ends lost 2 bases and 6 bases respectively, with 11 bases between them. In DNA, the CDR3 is TGTGCCAGCAGTTTAATGGGAGGAAGTCAGCCCCAGCATTTT. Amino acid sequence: CASSLMGGSQPQHF. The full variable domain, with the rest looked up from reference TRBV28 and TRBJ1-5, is DVKVTQSSRYLVKRTGEKVFLECVQDMDHENMFWYRQDPGLGLRLIYFSYDVKMKEKGDIPEGYSVSREKKERFSLILESASTNQTSMYLCASSLMGGSQPQHFGDGTRLSIL.

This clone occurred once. The CDR3 nucleotides read TGTGCCAGCAGAACAGGGGGCCCGAACACTGAAGCTTTCTTT. It codes for CASRTGGPNTEAFF. The gene calls are TRBV27 and TRBJ1-1; 9 bases fit TRBD1. Germline-derived CDR1 and CDR2 are MNHEY and SMNVEV (reference sequence). This CDR3 is built from 14 residues. V lost 6 bases to trimming and J lost 1 base; unmatched junction nucleotides: 3.

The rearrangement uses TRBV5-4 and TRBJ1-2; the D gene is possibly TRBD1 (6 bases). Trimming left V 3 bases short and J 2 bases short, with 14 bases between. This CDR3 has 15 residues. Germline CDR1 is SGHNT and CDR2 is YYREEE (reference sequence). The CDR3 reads CASSWGLPGNYGYTF. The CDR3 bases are TGTGCCAGCAGCTGGGGGCTCCCGGGAAACTATGGCTACACCTTC.

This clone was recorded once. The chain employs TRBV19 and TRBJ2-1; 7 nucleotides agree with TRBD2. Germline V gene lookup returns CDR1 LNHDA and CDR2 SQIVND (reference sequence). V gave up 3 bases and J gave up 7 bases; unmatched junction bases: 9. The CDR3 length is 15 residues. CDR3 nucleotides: TGTGCCAGTAGTATGGGAGGGAGAGCCCGGAATGAGCAGTTCTTC. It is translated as CASSMGGRARNEQFF.

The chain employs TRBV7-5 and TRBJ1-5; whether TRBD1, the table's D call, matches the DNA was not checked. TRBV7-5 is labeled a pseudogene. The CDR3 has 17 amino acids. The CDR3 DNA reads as TGTGCCAGAAGCCTACCAGGGGTACCTGATAGCAATCAGCCCCAGCATTTT. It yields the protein CARSLPGVPDSNQPQHF.

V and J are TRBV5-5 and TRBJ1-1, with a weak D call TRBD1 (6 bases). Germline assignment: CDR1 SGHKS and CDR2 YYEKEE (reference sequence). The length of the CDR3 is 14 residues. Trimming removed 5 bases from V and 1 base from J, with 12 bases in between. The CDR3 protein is CASRLDRRNTEAFF. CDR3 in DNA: TGTGCCAGCAGACTTGACAGGCGGAACACTGAAGCTTTCTTT.

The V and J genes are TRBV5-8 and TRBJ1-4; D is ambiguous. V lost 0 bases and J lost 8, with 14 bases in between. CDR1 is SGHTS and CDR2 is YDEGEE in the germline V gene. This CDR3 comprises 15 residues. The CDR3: CASSLGEAFGEKLFF. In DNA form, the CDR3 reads TGTGCCAGCAGCTTGGGCGAGGCTTTTGGGGAAAAACTGTTTTTT.

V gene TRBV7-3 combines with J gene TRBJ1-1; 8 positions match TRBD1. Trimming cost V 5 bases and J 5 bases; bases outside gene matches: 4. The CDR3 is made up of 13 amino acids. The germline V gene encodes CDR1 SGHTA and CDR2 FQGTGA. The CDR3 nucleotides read TGTGCCAGCAGCGCCACAGGGGGAACTGAAGCTTTCTTT. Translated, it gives CASSATGGTEAFF.

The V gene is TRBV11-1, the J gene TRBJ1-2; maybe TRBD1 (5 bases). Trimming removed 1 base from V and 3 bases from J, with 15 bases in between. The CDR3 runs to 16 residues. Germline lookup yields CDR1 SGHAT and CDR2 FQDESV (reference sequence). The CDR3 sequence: CASSLDGRVKHYGYTF. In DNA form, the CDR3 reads TGTGCCAGCAGCTTAGACGGCAGGGTGAAGCACTATGGCTACACCTTC.